Included here is one T cell receptor beta chain sequence, with context. The data derive from a study of blood T cell repertoires in COVID-19. The protocol was immunoSEQ multiplex PCR, while the TCRdb copy is restricted to in-frame clones and leaves out a portion. This table has about 160,000 clones, approximately 81% appearing once. CDR3 length: 14 amino acids. V was clipped by 5 bases and J by 6 bases, with 16 bases between them. Germline CDR1 is SGHTA and CDR2 is FQGNSA. The Seattle patients, enrolled during active infection, were followed longitudinally. The rearrangement joins TRBV7-2 to TRBJ1-2; D possibly corresponds to TRBD1 (5 bases). Sequenced: peripheral blood. The receptor comes from a woman aged 55-70 years with COVID-19, enrolled during active disease. The CDR3 here is CASSPRRQHNGYTF. In DNA, the CDR3 is TGTGCCAGCAGCCCCCGGCGACAGCACAATGGCTACACCTTC.